This TCR beta chain was recorded in a study of T cell responses to AZD1222 COVID-19 vaccine. Overall study results and limits: Increased Spike-specific TCR breadth and depth were observed after two AZD1222 doses.

The CDR3 is made up of 16 amino acids. V was clipped by 0 bases and J by 3 bases, with 12 bases between them. The V gene's germline CDR1 is LGHNA and CDR2 YSLEER. Comments on this clone: The antigen is unknown.

Libraries were prepared by immunoSEQ multiplex PCR; TCRdb keeps only in-frame clonotypes and omits some of them. The profile shows around 100,000 clones, about nine tenths of them singletons. The clonotype originates from an adult in good health. V usage is TRBV4-3 and J usage is TRBJ1-5; possible D gene TRBD1, 5 bases. Source: peripheral blood, taken on day 0 of AZD1222 vaccination. This CDR3 is CASSQEAQGTNQPQHF. The CDR3 DNA sequence: TGCGCCAGCAGCCAAGAAGCGCAGGGAACCAATCAGCCCCAGCATTTT.